A single sample gave rise to the 28 T cell receptor beta chains below, sequenced in a study of T-cell reconstitution after alpha-beta-depleted transplantation in children. Unique molecular identifiers were used to barcode this TCRbeta library. TCRdb used MiXCR to reprocess the PCR reads, holding one entry per CDR3 protein. The sample yields 380,000 or so distinct CDR3 sequences, about 14% seen once. The input for sequencing was PBMCs, taken from the stem cell graft. All receptors derive from a human donor who donated a stem cell graft to a child with Fanconi anemia.

This clonotype was observed a few times. The genes are TRBV9 and TRBJ2-1, with 11 positions matching TRBD2. This CDR3 is 17 amino acids long. Trimming took 2 bases from V and 7 from J; bases not matched to a gene: 11. Per germline, CDR1 SGDLS and CDR2 YYNGEE. The CDR3 DNA reads as TGTGCCAGCAGCGTTGCCGCACTAGCGGGGGCGTCAAATGAGCAGTTCTTC. Translation: CASSVAALAGASNEQFF.

This clonotype was counted a few times. A junction boundary mismatches the germline segment, possibly from a read error. The genes are TRBV3-1 and TRBJ1-2; 7 bases align to TRBD1. The CDR3 covers 14 residues. The germline gives CDR1 LGHDT, CDR2 YNNKEL (reference sequence). The CDR3 loop is CASRHGTANYGYTF. CDR3 DNA sequence: TGTGCCAGCCGCCACGGGACAGCTAACTATGGCTACACCTTC.

V and J are TRBV12-3 or TRBV12-4 and TRBJ2-1; D is unclear. V lost 7 bases to trimming and J lost 5 bases, with 15 bases between them. This CDR3 has 14 residues. The CDR3: CASTPGFAHNEQFF. The CDR3 DNA reads as TGTGCCAGCACCCCGGGTTTTGCCCACAATGAGCAGTTCTTC.

This chain connects TRBV28 to TRBJ1-1; unclear D gene. V dropped 4 bases and J dropped 0 bases, with 15 bases sitting between them. Germline lookup yields CDR1 MDHEN and CDR2 SYDVKM. CDR3 length: 16 residues. CDR3 sequence: CASSSKVGPLNTEAFF. The CDR3 DNA is TGTGCCAGCAGTTCTAAAGTAGGCCCCTTGAACACTGAAGCTTTCTTT.

The sample holds many counts of this clonotype. The chain recombines TRBV20-1 with TRBJ2-5; TRBD2 is a possible D gene (5 bases). Per the germline V gene, CDR1 is DFQATT and CDR2 is SNEGSKA (reference sequence). Trimming took off 5 bases at V and 3 bases at J, with 13 bases between the two ends. The CDR3 is 13 residues long. The CDR3 region has the DNA TGCAGTGCTTTTTGGTCGGGGAAAGAGACCCAGTACTTC. It codes for CSAFWSGKETQYF.

This clonotype was recorded many times. V gene TRBV29-1 combines with J gene TRBJ2-1; D might be TRBD1 (5 bases). This CDR3 has 13 residues. In germline, CDR1 is SQVTM, CDR2 ANQGSEA. V was clipped by 7 bases and J by 3 bases, with 13 bases between them. CDR3 in amino acids: CSAKSDSYNEQFF. The CDR3 nucleotides read TGCAGCGCCAAATCCGACAGCTACAATGAGCAGTTCTTC.

The chain joins TRBV20-1 to TRBJ2-2; D possibly corresponds to TRBD2 (6 bases). CDR3 length: 15 amino acids. V lost 2 bases, J lost 6 bases, and 16 bases lay in between. The V gene's germline CDR1 is DFQATT and CDR2 SNEGSKA (reference sequence). CDR3 in amino acids: CSARNQRVMAGELFF. In DNA form, the CDR3 reads TGCAGTGCTAGAAACCAGCGGGTGATGGCCGGGGAGCTGTTTTTT.

In this sample, this clonotype turned up a few times. This chain links TRBV12-3 or TRBV12-4 with TRBJ2-1, with 8 bases fitting TRBD1. V lost 5 bases, J lost 10 bases, and 13 bases stayed unmatched. This CDR3 is 15 amino acids long. Here the CDR3 reads CASSLGPPGGWEQFF. CDR3 coding DNA: TGTGCCAGCAGTCTCGGACCACCAGGGGGCTGGGAGCAGTTCTTC.

This chain connects TRBV11-1 to TRBJ2-2; D unclear. The germline CDR1 and CDR2 sequences are SGHAT and FQDESV (reference sequence). V was clipped by 7 bases and J by 1 base, with 13 bases between them. The CDR3 extends over 15 amino acids. This CDR3 reads CASKRGTENTGELFF. CDR3 nucleotides: TGTGCCAGCAAGAGAGGAACAGAGAACACCGGGGAGCTGTTTTTT.

This clonotype has just a few counts. The rearrangement joins TRBV2 to TRBJ2-1; D is undetermined. The germline CDR1 and CDR2 sequences are SNHLY and FYNNEI. The CDR3 sequence is 11 residues long. V was pared by 4 bases and J by 15 bases, with 13 bases between. CDR3 nucleotides: TGTGCCAGCAGTGTGAGTTCGAGGCGGTTCTTC. Protein sequence: CASSVSSRRFF.

This clonotype came up a few times. The V gene is TRBV6-5, the J gene TRBJ1-1; weak D call: TRBD1 (6 bases). The CDR3 sequence is 15 residues long. V lost 4 bases and J 1 base, leaving 13 bases between the germline ends. The germline CDR1 and CDR2 sequences are MNHEY and SVGAGI. Here the CDR3 reads CASSWSSQGNTEAFF. The CDR3 coding sequence is TGTGCCAGCAGTTGGTCCTCACAGGGGAACACTGAAGCTTTCTTT.

The table lists this clonotype with many counts. The V gene is TRBV29-1, the J gene TRBJ1-1; tentative D call: TRBD1 (5 bases). The V gene lost 4 bases and the J gene lost 5 bases, with 14 bases spanning the gap. From germline, CDR1 is SQVTM and CDR2 ANQGSEA. The length of the CDR3 is 13 residues. CDR3 in DNA: TGCAGCGTTGTTAAGGGGCTGGGTACTGAAGCTTTCTTT. Translating gives CSVVKGLGTEAFF.

The chain has TRBV20-1 and TRBJ2-1; no clear D. This CDR3 region has 15 residues. V was shortened by 5 bases and J by 8 bases, with 22 bases between the two germline ends. Per germline, CDR1 DFQATT and CDR2 SNEGSKA (reference sequence). CDR3 in amino acids: CSAPGRALRRDEQFF. For the CDR3, the DNA is TGCAGTGCTCCCGGTCGGGCGCTCCGACGGGATGAGCAGTTCTTC.

The V gene is TRBV12-3 or TRBV12-4, the J gene TRBJ2-1; 8 nucleotides align to TRBD1. Unmatched junction bases numbered 6, after V lost 6 bases and J lost 2 bases. The CDR3 sequence is 15 residues long. The DNA for the CDR3 is TGTGCCAGCAGCCTAGGGGGACAGGCCTACAATGAGCAGTTCTTC. Its protein product is CASSLGGQAYNEQFF.

This clonotype occurred a few times. The chain joins TRBV12-3 or TRBV12-4 to TRBJ2-3; 12 nucleotides match TRBD2. V was pared by 5 bases and J by 3 bases, with 9 bases of the junction left unmatched. This CDR3 contains 17 residues. The CDR3 here is CASSPFQGTSGTDTQYF. Written as DNA, the CDR3 is TGTGCCAGCAGTCCATTCCAGGGGACTAGCGGGACAGATACGCAGTATTTT.

The table lists this clonotype with a few counts. V usage is TRBV24-1 and J usage is TRBJ2-3, with a possible D match to TRBD1 (6 bases). This CDR3 is built from 16 residues. The germline gives CDR1 KGHDR, CDR2 SFDVKD. V dropped 2 bases and J dropped 5 bases, with 16 bases sitting between them. Written as DNA, the CDR3 is TGTGCCACCAGTGATTCGGCAGGGGTCCCGAAAGATACGCAGTATTTT. It encodes CATSDSAGVPKDTQYF.

This clonotype was recorded a few times. The chain joins TRBV20-1 to TRBJ1-5; possibly TRBD1 for D (5 bases). The CDR3 sequence is 15 residues long. Trimming stripped 5 bases from V and 4 bases from J, with 18 bases between. Germline V gene data show CDR1 as DFQATT and CDR2 as SNEGSKA (reference sequence). In DNA form, the CDR3 reads TGCAGTGCTGGGGACGGACGGCAGTTTAATCAGCCCCAGCATTTT. This gives the protein CSAGDGRQFNQPQHF.

The sample holds a few counts of this clonotype. The CDR3 loop reads CASSLRLWDRVGTGELFF. The DNA for the CDR3 is TGTGCCAGCAGCTTAAGGCTATGGGACAGGGTCGGGACCGGGGAGCTGTTTTTT. V usage is TRBV7-2 and J usage is TRBJ2-2, with TRBD1 identical over 9 bases. CDR3 size: 18 residues. The germline V gene has CDR1 SGHTA and CDR2 FQGNSA. V dropped 2 bases and J dropped 5; count of bases not matched to a gene: 12. Drawing the rest from reference TRBV7-2 and TRBJ2-2, the complete variable domain is GAGVSQSPSNKVTEKGKDVELRCDPISGHTALYWYRQSLGQGLEFLIYFQGNSAPDKSGLPSDRFSAERTGGSVSTLTIQRTQQEDSAVYLCASSLRLWDRVGTGELFFGEGSRLTVL.

This chain uses TRBV5-1 with TRBJ2-2, with 10 bases identical to TRBD1. J lost 7 bases, V lost 1 base, and 10 bases had no gene match. Germline V gives CDR1 SGHRS, CDR2 YFSETQ. CDR3 length: 17 residues. The CDR3 is CASSLSGQGETSGELFF. CDR3 DNA sequence: TGCGCCAGCAGCTTGAGCGGACAGGGGGAGACGAGCGGGGAGCTGTTTTTT.

This clonotype was recorded many times. The J gene is TRBJ1-4, the V gene TRBV12-3 or TRBV12-4; 8 bases map to TRBD1. The CDR3 sequence is 16 residues long. Trimming took 8 bases from V and 6 from J; bases not matched to a gene: 14. The CDR3 protein is CASSPGRGPTYEKLFF. CDR3 coding DNA: TGTGCCAGCTCCCCGGGCAGGGGGCCGACTTATGAAAAACTGTTTTTT.

This chain uses TRBV4-3 with TRBJ1-1; perhaps TRBD1 as D (6 bases). Deletions cut 0 bases from V and 6 bases from J, with 14 bases between. Germline-derived CDR1 and CDR2 are LGHNA and YSLEER. The CDR3 is 15 residues long. The CDR3 spells CASSQEWGARAEAFF. The CDR3 DNA is TGCGCCAGCAGCCAAGAGTGGGGGGCTCGGGCTGAAGCTTTCTTT.

The chain combines TRBV4-3 with TRBJ2-6; a weak D match, TRBD2 (7 bases). With 3 bases removed from V and 1 base from J, the gap between germline ends came to 16 bases. CDR3 length: 18 amino acids. Per the germline V gene, CDR1 is LGHNA and CDR2 is YSLEER. In DNA form, the CDR3 reads TGCGCCAGCAGCCATTACGGGGGGCTCGGGTCTGGGGCCAACGTCCTGACTTTC. Protein sequence: CASSHYGGLGSGANVLTF.

This clonotype showed up just a few times. The V gene is TRBV5-1, the J gene TRBJ1-6; tentatively, D is TRBD1 (5 bases). Germline CDR1 reads SGHRS; CDR2 reads YFSETQ. This CDR3 has 13 amino acids. V dropped 4 bases and J dropped 6 bases, with 8 bases sitting between them. In nucleotides, the CDR3 is TGCGCCAGCAGCCAGCAGGGTAATTCACCCCTCCACTTT. This gives the protein CASSQQGNSPLHF.

The V call is TRBV7-3, the J call TRBJ2-3; TRBD1 is a possible D gene (5 bases). Germline V gene data show CDR1 as SGHTA and CDR2 as FQGTGA. Trimming shortened V by 1 base and J by 4 bases, and 12 bases separated the two germline ends. The CDR3 length is 15 residues. The CDR3 coding sequence is TGTGCCAGCAGCTTAATATCAGGGATGCCAGATACGCAGTATTTT. It specifies CASSLISGMPDTQYF.

This chain connects TRBV5-1 to TRBJ2-2, with 11 bases that match TRBD1. V shed 0 bases, J shed 4 bases, and the junction held 8 bases outside the gene matches. The CDR3 loop spans 18 amino acids. Germline V gene sequence: CDR1 SGHRS, CDR2 YFSETQ. The CDR3 reads CASSLESGQGAGTGELFF. The CDR3 coding sequence is TGCGCCAGCAGCTTGGAGTCAGGACAGGGGGCAGGCACCGGGGAGCTGTTTTTT.

This clonotype has just one count. A much larger clonotype is one base distant, so this may be a read error. This CDR3 fails to terminate in the conserved phenylalanine or tryptophan, so it likely reflects a read error. This sequence joins TRBV28 and TRBJ2-3, with TRBD1 matching over 7 bases. CDR1 and CDR2 from the germline V gene are MDHEN and SYDVKM. The J segment lost 4 bases and the V segment lost 5 bases, leaving 6 bases of the junction unmatched. The CDR3 runs to 14 residues. The CDR3 DNA follows: TGTGCCAGCAGTCCGGGACAGCAACCAGATACGCAGTATTGT. This codes for CASSPGQQPDTQYC.

This clonotype was picked up many times. This rearrangement joins TRBV5-5 to TRBJ2-7, with D uncertain. There are 13 residues in the CDR3. V lost 0 bases and J lost 2, with 6 bases in between. CDR1 is SGHKS, CDR2 YYEKEE, per germline (reference sequence). The chain's CDR3 is CASSLGPTYEQYV. The DNA for the CDR3 is TGTGCCAGCAGCTTGGGGCCAACCTACGAGCAGTACGTC.

The table lists this clonotype with a few counts. The J gene is TRBJ2-1, the V gene TRBV2; no firm D call. The CDR3 consists of 14 residues. CDR1 and CDR2 (germline): SNHLY, FYNNEI. Trimming removed 8 bases from V and 6 bases from J, with 17 bases in between. The CDR3 spells CASSAQQHFNEQFF. The CDR3 DNA sequence: TGTGCCAGCTCCGCCCAGCAGCACTTCAATGAGCAGTTCTTC. The full variable domain, rest sourced from reference TRBV2 and TRBJ2-1, is EPEVTQTPSHQVTQMGQEVILRCVPISNHLYFYWYRQILGQKVEFLVSFYNNEISEKSEIFDDQFSVERPDGSNFTLKIRSTKLEDSAMYFCASSAQQHFNEQFFGPGTRLTVL.